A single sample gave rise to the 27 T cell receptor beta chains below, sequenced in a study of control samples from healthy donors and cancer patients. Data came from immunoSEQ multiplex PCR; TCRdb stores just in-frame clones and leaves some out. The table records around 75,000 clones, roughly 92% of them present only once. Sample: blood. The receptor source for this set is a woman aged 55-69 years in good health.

The CDR3 DNA sequence: TGTGCCAGCAGGGGGGACAGCAGGCACTATGGCTACACCTTC. This sequence encodes CASRGDSRHYGYTF. The chain is built from TRBV6-5 and TRBJ1-2; 7 positions agree with TRBD1. Germline V gene sequence: CDR1 MNHEY, CDR2 SVGAGI. This CDR3 region has 14 residues. The trim removed 6 bases at V and 3 bases at J, leaving 7 bases unmatched.

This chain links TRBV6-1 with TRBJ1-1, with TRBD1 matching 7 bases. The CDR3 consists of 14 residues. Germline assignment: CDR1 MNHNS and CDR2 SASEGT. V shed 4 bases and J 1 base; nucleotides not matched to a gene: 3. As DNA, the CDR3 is TGTGCCAGCAGTGCCCGACAGGGGAACACTGAAGCTTTCTTT. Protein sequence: CASSARQGNTEAFF.

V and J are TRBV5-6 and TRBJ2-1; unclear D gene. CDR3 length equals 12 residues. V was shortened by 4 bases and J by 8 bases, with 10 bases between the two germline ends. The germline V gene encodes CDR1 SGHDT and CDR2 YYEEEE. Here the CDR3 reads CASSPTRYEQFF. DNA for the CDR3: TGTGCCAGCAGCCCCACCCGGTATGAGCAGTTCTTC.

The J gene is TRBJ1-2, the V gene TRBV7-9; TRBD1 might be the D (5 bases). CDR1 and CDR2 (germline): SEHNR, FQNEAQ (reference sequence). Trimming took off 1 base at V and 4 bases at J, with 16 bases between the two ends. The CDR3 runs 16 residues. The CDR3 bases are TGTGCCAGCAGCTTAGGCAGCAGGGAGGTCTCCTATGGCTACACCTTC. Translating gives CASSLGSREVSYGYTF.

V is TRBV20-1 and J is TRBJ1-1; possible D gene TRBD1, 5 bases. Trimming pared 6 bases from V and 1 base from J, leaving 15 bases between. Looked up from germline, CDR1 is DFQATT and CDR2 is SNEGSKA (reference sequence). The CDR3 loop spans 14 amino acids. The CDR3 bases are TGCAGTGCCAGTGGTGACAGTGGGAACACTGAAGCTTTCTTT. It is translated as CSASGDSGNTEAFF.

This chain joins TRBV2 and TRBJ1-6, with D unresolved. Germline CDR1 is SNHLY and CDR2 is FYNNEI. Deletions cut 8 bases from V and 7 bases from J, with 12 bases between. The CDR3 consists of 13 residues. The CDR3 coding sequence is TGTGCCAGCGGTGGCAGAAAAAATTCACCCCTCCACTTT. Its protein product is CASGGRKNSPLHF.

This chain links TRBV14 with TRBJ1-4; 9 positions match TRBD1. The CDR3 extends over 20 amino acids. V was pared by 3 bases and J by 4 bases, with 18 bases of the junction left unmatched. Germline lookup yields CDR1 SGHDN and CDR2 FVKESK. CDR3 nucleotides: TGTGCCAGCAGCCAGATAAGGGACAGGGAGCCCTATCCTTATAATGAAAAACTGTTTTTT. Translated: CASSQIRDREPYPYNEKLFF.

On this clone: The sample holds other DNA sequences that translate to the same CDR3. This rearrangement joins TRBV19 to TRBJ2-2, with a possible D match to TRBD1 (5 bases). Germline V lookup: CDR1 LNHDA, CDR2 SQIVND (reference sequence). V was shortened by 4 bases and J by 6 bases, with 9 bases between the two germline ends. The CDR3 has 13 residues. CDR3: CASSTSGSGELFF. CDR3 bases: TGTGCCAGTAGTACGTCAGGGTCCGGGGAGCTGTTTTTT.

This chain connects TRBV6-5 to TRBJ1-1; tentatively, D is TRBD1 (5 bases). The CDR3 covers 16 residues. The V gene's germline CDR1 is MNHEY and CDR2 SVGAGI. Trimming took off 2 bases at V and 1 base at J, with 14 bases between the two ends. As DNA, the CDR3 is TGTGCCAGCAGTTACGTAATGAGTAGGGGGAACACTGAAGCTTTCTTT. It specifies CASSYVMSRGNTEAFF.

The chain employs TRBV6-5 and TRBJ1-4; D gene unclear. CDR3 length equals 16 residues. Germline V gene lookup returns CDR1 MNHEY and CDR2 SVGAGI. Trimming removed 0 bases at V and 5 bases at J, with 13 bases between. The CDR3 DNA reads TGTGCCAGCAGTTACTCGTTCGAACGAGGGAATGAAAAACTGTTTTTT. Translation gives CASSYSFERGNEKLFF.

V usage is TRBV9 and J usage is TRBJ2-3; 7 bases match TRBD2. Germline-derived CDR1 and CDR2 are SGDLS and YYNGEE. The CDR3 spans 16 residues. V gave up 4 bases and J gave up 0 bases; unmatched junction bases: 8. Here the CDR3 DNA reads TGTGCCAGCAGCCTAGAAGCGGGATCGAGCACAGATACGCAGTATTTT. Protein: CASSLEAGSSTDTQYF.

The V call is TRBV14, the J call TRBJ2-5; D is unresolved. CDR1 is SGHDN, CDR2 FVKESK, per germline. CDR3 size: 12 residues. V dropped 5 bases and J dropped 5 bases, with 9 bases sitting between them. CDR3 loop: CASSFFKETQYF. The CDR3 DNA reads TGTGCCAGCAGCTTTTTCAAGGAGACCCAGTACTTC.

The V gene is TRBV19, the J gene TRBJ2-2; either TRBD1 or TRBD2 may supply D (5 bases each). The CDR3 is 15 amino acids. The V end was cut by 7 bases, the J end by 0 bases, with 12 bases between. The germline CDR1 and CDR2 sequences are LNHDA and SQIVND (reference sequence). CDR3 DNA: TGTGCCAGTACCCCGGGGCCAGCGAACACCGGGGAGCTGTTTTTT. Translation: CASTPGPANTGELFF.

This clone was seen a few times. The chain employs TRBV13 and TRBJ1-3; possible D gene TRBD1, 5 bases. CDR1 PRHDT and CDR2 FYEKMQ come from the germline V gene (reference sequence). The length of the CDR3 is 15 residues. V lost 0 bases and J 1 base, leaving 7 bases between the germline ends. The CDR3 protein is CASSLGGASGNTIYF. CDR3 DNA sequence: TGTGCCAGCAGCTTAGGTGGGGCTTCTGGAAACACCATATATTTT.

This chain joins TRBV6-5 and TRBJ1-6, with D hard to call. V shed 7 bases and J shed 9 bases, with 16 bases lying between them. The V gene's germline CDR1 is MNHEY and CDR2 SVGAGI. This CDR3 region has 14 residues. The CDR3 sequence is CASTWTPSGSPLHF. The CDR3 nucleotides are TGTGCCAGCACTTGGACTCCAAGCGGTTCACCCCTCCACTTT.

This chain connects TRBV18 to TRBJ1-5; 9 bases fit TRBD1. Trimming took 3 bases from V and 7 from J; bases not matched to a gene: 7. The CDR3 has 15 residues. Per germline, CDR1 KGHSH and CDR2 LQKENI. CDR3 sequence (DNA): TGTGCCAGCTCACCGGGACAGGGTACCAGGCAGCCCCAGCATTTT. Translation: CASSPGQGTRQPQHF. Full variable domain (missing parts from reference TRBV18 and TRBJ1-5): NAGVMQNPRHLVRRRGQEARLRCSPMKGHSHVYWYRQLPEEGLKFMVYLQKENIIDESGMPKERFSAEFPKEGPSILRIQQVVRGDSAAYFCASSPGQGTRQPQHFGDGTRLSIL.

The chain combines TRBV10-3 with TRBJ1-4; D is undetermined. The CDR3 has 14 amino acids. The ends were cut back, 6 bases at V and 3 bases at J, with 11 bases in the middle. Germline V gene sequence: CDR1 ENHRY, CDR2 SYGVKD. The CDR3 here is CAIREAGSNEKLFF. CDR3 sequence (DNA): TGTGCCATCAGGGAAGCGGGGTCTAATGAAAAACTGTTTTTT.

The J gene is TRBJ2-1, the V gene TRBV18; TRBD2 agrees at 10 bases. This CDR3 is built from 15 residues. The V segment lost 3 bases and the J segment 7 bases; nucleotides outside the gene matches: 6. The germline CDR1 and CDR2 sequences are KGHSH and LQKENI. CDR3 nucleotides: TGTGCCAGCTCACCGAGGGCTAGCGGGAGTAATGAGCAGTTCTTC. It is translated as CASSPRASGSNEQFF.

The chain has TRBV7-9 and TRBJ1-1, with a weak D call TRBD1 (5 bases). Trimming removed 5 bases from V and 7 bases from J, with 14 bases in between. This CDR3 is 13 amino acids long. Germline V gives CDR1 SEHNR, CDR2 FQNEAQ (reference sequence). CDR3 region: CASSDLGGDEAFF. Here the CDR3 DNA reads TGTGCCAGCAGCGATTTGGGAGGGGATGAAGCTTTCTTT.

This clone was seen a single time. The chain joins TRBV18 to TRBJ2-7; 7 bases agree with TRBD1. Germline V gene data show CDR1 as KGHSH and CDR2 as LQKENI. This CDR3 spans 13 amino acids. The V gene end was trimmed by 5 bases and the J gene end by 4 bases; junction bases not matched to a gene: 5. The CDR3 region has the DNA TGTGCCAGCTCATCGCCGACAGGGTACGAGCAGTACTTC. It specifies CASSSPTGYEQYF.

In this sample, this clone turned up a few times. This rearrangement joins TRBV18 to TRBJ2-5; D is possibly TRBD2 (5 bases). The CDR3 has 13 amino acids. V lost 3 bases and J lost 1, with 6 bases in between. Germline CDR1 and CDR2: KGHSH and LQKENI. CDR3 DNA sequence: TGTGCCAGCTCACCCGGGGTCCAAGAGACCCAGTACTTC. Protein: CASSPGVQETQYF. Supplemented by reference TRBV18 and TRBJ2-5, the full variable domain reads NAGVMQNPRHLVRRRGQEARLRCSPMKGHSHVYWYRQLPEEGLKFMVYLQKENIIDESGMPKERFSAEFPKEGPSILRIQQVVRGDSAAYFCASSPGVQETQYFGPGTRLLVL.

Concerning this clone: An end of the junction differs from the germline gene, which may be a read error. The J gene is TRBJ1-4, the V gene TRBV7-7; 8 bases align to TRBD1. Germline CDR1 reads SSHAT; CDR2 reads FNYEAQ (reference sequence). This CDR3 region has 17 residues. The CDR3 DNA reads TGTGCTAGCAGCCTATCAACCTCAGGGGGCGCGAAGGAAAAACTGTTTTTT. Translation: CASSLSTSGGAKEKLFF.

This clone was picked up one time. The CDR3: CATESGPPLYGYTF. The DNA for the CDR3 is TGTGCCACCGAATCGGGACCTCCACTCTATGGCTACACCTTC. The chain employs TRBV24-1 and TRBJ1-2, with D possibly TRBD1 on 5 matching bases. The CDR3 extends over 14 amino acids. V lost 9 bases, J lost 4 bases, and 17 bases lay in between. Germline values: CDR1 KGHDR, CDR2 SFDVKD.

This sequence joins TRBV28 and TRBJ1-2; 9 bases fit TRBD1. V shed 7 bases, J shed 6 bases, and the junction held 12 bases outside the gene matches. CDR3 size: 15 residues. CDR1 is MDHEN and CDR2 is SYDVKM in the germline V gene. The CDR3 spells CASTNTGGYRNGYTF. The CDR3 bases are TGTGCCAGCACAAACACAGGGGGCTACCGGAATGGCTACACCTTC.

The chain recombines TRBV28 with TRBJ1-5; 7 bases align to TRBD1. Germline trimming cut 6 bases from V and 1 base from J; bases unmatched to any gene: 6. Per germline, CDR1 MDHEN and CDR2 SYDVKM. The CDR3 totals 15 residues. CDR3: CASRSPGQSNQPQHF. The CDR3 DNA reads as TGTGCCAGCAGGTCGCCGGGACAGAGCAATCAGCCCCAGCATTTT.

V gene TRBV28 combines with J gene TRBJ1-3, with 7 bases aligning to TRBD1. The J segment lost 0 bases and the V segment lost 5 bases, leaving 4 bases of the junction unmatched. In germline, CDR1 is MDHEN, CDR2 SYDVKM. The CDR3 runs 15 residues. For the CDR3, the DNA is TGTGCCAGCAGTCTCAGGGGGGGCTCTGGAAACACCATATATTTT. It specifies CASSLRGGSGNTIYF.

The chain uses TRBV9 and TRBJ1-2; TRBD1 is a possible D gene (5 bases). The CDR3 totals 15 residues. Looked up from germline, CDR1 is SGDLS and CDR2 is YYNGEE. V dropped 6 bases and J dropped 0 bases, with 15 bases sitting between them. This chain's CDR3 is CASNRGRPSNYGYTF. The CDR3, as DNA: TGTGCCAGCAATAGGGGCAGACCATCTAACTATGGCTACACCTTC.